This note documents a single T cell receptor beta chain sequence. What it recognizes is unknown. The data originate from a study of T cell repertoires in cytomegalovirus infection. In the study overall: HLA-B-restricted CMV epitopes that are well studied were used alongside recently identified HLA-C-restricted ones. Study conclusions and caveats: The cumulative frequency of public TCR beta families distinguished individuals who carried CMV together with the relevant HLA.

A single record per CDR3 protein comes from TCRdb applying MiXCR to the reads. The sample lists fewer than 950,000 distinct CDR3 sequences, approximately 32% occurring once. The V end lost 4 bases, the J end lost 3 bases, and 18 bases lay between the germline ends. The CDR3 consists of 16 residues. From germline, CDR1 is LGHNT and CDR2 FRNRAP. The J gene is TRBJ1-1, the V gene TRBV12-5; no clear D. The sample in question was cultured CD8+ T cells from PBMCs, obtained from culture after CMV antigen stimulation. This clonotype was obtained from a human donor in good health (CMV status not recorded). Some clones in this sample may be carry-over from other donors' samples. The CDR3 nucleotides read TGTGCTAGTGGTTCCCCCGGCGGTCAGACGTACACTGAAGCTTTCTTT. The encoded protein is CASGSPGGQTYTEAFF.